What follows are 19 T cell receptor beta chains derived from one specimen sequenced in a study of blood T cell repertoires in COVID-19. Libraries were prepared by immunoSEQ multiplex PCR; TCRdb keeps only in-frame clonotypes and omits some of them. The table has about 380,000 clones, 80% to 90% seen once; the top ten hold approximately 1.3%. Material: PBMCs or T cells enriched from blood (not recorded which). Every receptor here comes from a man between 25 and 39 years old who had recovered from COVID-19.

The DNA for the CDR3 is TGTGCCAGCAGCCCTAGTAGGCGCCGGGACTTCATCTCAGCTGCTAGCACAGATACGCAGTATTTT. Residues: CASSPSRRRDFISAASTDTQYF. This sequence joins TRBV7-8 and TRBJ2-3; TRBD2 might be the D (6 bases). The germline V gene has CDR1 SGHVS and CDR2 FQNEAQ. The CDR3 runs to 22 residues. Trimming pared 5 bases from V and 0 bases from J, leaving 33 bases between. Filled out from reference TRBV7-8 and TRBJ2-3, the complete variable domain reads GAGVSQSPRYKVAKRGQDVALRCDPISGHVSLFWYQQALGQGPEFLTYFQNEAQLDKSGLPSDRFFAERPEGSVSTLKIQRTQQEDSAVYLCASSPSRRRDFISAASTDTQYFGPGTRLTVL.

The gene calls are TRBV27 and TRBJ1-1; 7 bases match TRBD1. Germline values: CDR1 MNHEY, CDR2 SMNVEV (reference sequence). The CDR3 is made up of 14 amino acids. V trimming: 6 bases; J trimming: 1 base; junction bases outside the gene matches: 5. This CDR3 is CASSPRGKNTEAFF. The CDR3 nucleotides read TGTGCCAGCAGCCCCAGGGGGAAGAACACTGAAGCTTTCTTT.

The rearrangement links TRBV7-9 to TRBJ2-1; 11 bases fit TRBD1. J was trimmed by 4 bases and V by 6 bases; bases with no gene match: 5. There are 15 residues in the CDR3. CDR1 SEHNR and CDR2 FQNEAQ come from the germline V gene (reference sequence). The CDR3 reads CASRSDRGPYNEQFF. The CDR3, as DNA: TGTGCCAGCAGATCGGACAGGGGGCCGTACAATGAGCAGTTCTTC.

V gene TRBV7-2 combines with J gene TRBJ1-4; D remains unclear. Germline CDR1 and CDR2: SGHTA and FQGNSA. V dropped 1 base and J dropped 0 bases, with 9 bases sitting between them. This CDR3 is built from 16 residues. The CDR3 sequence is CASSLEIGATNEKLFF. The DNA for the CDR3 is TGTGCCAGCAGCTTAGAGATCGGTGCAACTAATGAAAAACTGTTTTTT. Complete variable domain (other parts from reference TRBV7-2 and TRBJ1-4): GAGVSQSPSNKVTEKGKDVELRCDPISGHTALYWYRQSLGQGLEFLIYFQGNSAPDKSGLPSDRFSAERTGGSVSTLTIQRTQQEDSAVYLCASSLEIGATNEKLFFGSGTQLSVL.

The chain carries TRBV28 and TRBJ2-1; 15 bases match TRBD2. Trimming at V came to 3 bases and at J to 5 bases, leaving 11 bases not matched to a gene. Germline-derived CDR1 and CDR2 are MDHEN and SYDVKM. The CDR3 has 19 residues. The CDR3 sequence: CASSFGGLAGGILHNEQFF. The CDR3 coding sequence is TGTGCCAGCAGTTTTGGGGGACTAGCGGGGGGCATCCTCCACAATGAGCAGTTCTTC.

The V and J genes are TRBV15 and TRBJ1-5, with a tentative D call TRBD1 (5 bases). Germline CDR1 and CDR2: LNHNV and YYDKDF (reference sequence). V was trimmed by 1 base and J by 5 bases, leaving 24 bases between them. The CDR3 has 19 amino acids. The CDR3 DNA is TGTGCCACCAGCAGAGGTTGGGGGTTCCGCGGGGAGAGAGATCAGCCCCAGCATTTT. This codes for CATSRGWGFRGERDQPQHF.

The chain combines TRBV25-1 with TRBJ1-1, with D hard to call. There are 12 residues in the CDR3. Germline CDR1 is MGHDK and CDR2 is SYGVNS. V lost 5 bases and J lost 0, with 4 bases in between. The CDR3 DNA follows: TGTGCCAGCAGTAAGCTGAACACTGAAGCTTTCTTT. Translated, it gives CASSKLNTEAFF.

This chain connects TRBV12-5 to TRBJ1-1; D gene unclear. Germline CDR1 LGHNT, CDR2 FRNRAP. CDR3 length: 13 amino acids. V lost 1 base to trimming and J lost 3 bases, with 6 bases between them. CDR3 in DNA: TGTGCTAGTGGTTTGGAGAGTCACACTGAAGCTTTCTTT. Its translation is CASGLESHTEAFF. Full variable domain (outside the CDR3, taken from reference TRBV12-5 and TRBJ1-1): DARVTQTPRHKVTEMGQEVTMRCQPILGHNTVFWYRQTMMQGLELLAYFRNRAPLDDSGMPKDRFSAEMPDATLATLKIQPSEPRDSAVYFCASGLESHTEAFFGQGTRLTVV.

The genes are TRBV9 and TRBJ2-3; D might be TRBD2 (6 bases). The CDR3 is 16 residues long. The germline V gene has CDR1 SGDLS and CDR2 YYNGEE. Trimming took 3 bases from V and 2 from J, leaving 16 bases between them. The CDR3 DNA sequence: TGTGCCAGCAGCGCGCCACGGGGGAAATCCACAGATACGCAGTATTTT. Encoded protein: CASSAPRGKSTDTQYF. Based on the CDR3 plus reference TRBV9 and TRBJ2-3, the full variable domain is DSGVTQTPKHLITATGQRVTLRCSPRSGDLSVYWYQQSLDQGLQFLIQYYNGEERAKGNILERFSAQQFPDLHSELNLSSLELGDSALYFCASSAPRGKSTDTQYFGPGTRLTVL.

This clone was detected once. V and J are TRBV13 and TRBJ2-2; 9 bases line up with TRBD1. Germline lookup yields CDR1 PRHDT and CDR2 FYEKMQ (reference sequence). The CDR3 runs 14 residues. J was trimmed by 4 bases and V by 10 bases; bases with no gene match: 7. DNA for the CDR3: TGTGCCACCACGACAGGGGGAATCACCGGGGAGCTGTTTTTT. Protein: CATTTGGITGELFF.

The gene calls are TRBV5-5 and TRBJ1-4, with D possibly matching TRBD1 (5 bases). Germline V gene data show CDR1 as SGHKS and CDR2 as YYEKEE (reference sequence). Trimming shortened V by 0 bases and J by 4 bases, and 13 bases separated the two germline ends. The CDR3 sequence is 16 residues long. The CDR3 region has the DNA TGTGCCAGCAGCTTGGTGCAGGGTGTTTTTAATGAAAAACTGTTTTTT. This encodes CASSLVQGVFNEKLFF.

The sample holds one count of this clone. The gene calls are TRBV16 and TRBJ1-5; D not certain. Germline CDR1 KGHSY, CDR2 FQNENV. This CDR3 comprises 16 residues. Trimming shortened V by 0 bases and J by 7 bases, and 16 bases separated the two germline ends. The CDR3 reads CASSQSLQTGGQPQHF. The DNA for the CDR3 is TGTGCCAGCAGCCAATCGTTACAGACCGGAGGGCAGCCCCAGCATTTT.

J is TRBJ1-1 and V is TRBV2; D uncertain. CDR3 length equals 13 residues. V was trimmed by 4 bases and J by 5 bases, leaving 11 bases between them. The germline CDR1 and CDR2 sequences are SNHLY and FYNNEI. This CDR3 reads CASSGGERTEAFF. The CDR3 DNA sequence: TGTGCCAGCAGTGGAGGAGAAAGGACTGAAGCTTTCTTT.

This chain links TRBV5-1 with TRBJ2-2; maybe TRBD2 (6 bases). Trimming took off 2 bases at V and 4 bases at J, with 9 bases between the two ends. The length of the CDR3 is 14 residues. Looked up from germline, CDR1 is SGHRS and CDR2 is YFSETQ. CDR3 coding DNA: TGCGCCAGCAGCTTCGGGGAGGCCACCGGGGAGCTGTTTTTT. Translated, it gives CASSFGEATGELFF.

The V call is TRBV11-2, the J call TRBJ2-5; no reliable D call. V gave up 3 bases and J gave up 1 base, with 6 bases separating them. The CDR3 runs 13 residues. Germline V lookup: CDR1 SGHAT, CDR2 FQNNGV. CDR3 in DNA: TGTGCCAGCAGCTTCTTCGTCCAAGAGACCCAGTACTTC. This sequence encodes CASSFFVQETQYF.

This rearrangement joins TRBV13 to TRBJ2-7; TRBD2 might be the D (6 bases). This CDR3 is built from 13 residues. Trimming removed 1 base from V and 7 bases from J, with 11 bases in between. Looked up from germline, CDR1 is PRHDT and CDR2 is FYEKMQ (reference sequence). The CDR3: CASSLARGSEQYF. The CDR3 nucleotides are TGTGCCAGCAGCTTAGCGCGGGGATCGGAGCAGTACTTC.

The chain employs TRBV5-1 and TRBJ2-7; TRBD1 might be the D (6 bases). Germline values: CDR1 SGHRS, CDR2 YFSETQ. Trimming left V 4 bases short and J 3 bases short, with 8 bases between. The CDR3 is 12 residues long. CDR3 DNA sequence: TGCGCCAGCAGCACGACAGGCTACGAGCAGTACTTC. Protein: CASSTTGYEQYF.

The V call is TRBV9, the J call TRBJ2-2; 11 positions match TRBD1. CDR1 and CDR2 from the germline V gene are SGDLS and YYNGEE. Trimming at V came to 0 bases and at J to 7 bases, leaving 5 bases not matched to a gene. The CDR3 spans 16 residues. This chain's CDR3 is CASSVGGQGAGGELFF. For the CDR3, the DNA is TGTGCCAGCAGCGTAGGAGGACAGGGGGCGGGCGGGGAGCTGTTTTTT.

This clone was counted between two and nine times. This chain connects TRBV9 to TRBJ1-6; unclear D gene. The CDR3 covers 18 residues. V lost 4 bases and J lost 0, with 17 bases in between. Per the germline V gene, CDR1 is SGDLS and CDR2 is YYNGEE. CDR3 sequence: CASSPRQEASSYNSPLHF. The DNA of the CDR3 is TGTGCCAGCAGCCCCCGGCAGGAGGCAAGCTCCTATAATTCACCCCTCCACTTT.